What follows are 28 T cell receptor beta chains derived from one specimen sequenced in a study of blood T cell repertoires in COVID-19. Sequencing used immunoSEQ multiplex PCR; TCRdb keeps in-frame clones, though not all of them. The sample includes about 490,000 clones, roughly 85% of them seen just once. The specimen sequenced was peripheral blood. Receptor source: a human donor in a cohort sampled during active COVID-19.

The DNA for the CDR3 is TGTGCCAGCACCTGGACAGAACGCTGGAACACTGAAGCTTTCTTT. It codes for CASTWTERWNTEAFF. The chain joins TRBV6-5 to TRBJ1-1; D is perhaps TRBD1 (6 bases). Germline V CDR1 and CDR2: MNHEY, SVGAGI. Trimming removed 7 bases from V and 1 base from J, with 16 bases in between. The CDR3 contains 15 residues.

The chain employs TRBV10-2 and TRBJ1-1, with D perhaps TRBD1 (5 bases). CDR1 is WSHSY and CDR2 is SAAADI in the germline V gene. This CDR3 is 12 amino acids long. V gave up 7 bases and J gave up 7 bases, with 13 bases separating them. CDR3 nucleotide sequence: TGCGCCAGCAATGACGGGAGGGGTGAAGCTTTCTTT. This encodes CASNDGRGEAFF.

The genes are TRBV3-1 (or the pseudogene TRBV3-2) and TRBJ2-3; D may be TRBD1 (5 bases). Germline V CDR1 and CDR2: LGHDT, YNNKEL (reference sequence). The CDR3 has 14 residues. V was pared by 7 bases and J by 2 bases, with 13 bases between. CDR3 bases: TGTGCCAGCACCCGGCAGGGTTTCACAGATACGCAGTATTTT. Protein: CASTRQGFTDTQYF.

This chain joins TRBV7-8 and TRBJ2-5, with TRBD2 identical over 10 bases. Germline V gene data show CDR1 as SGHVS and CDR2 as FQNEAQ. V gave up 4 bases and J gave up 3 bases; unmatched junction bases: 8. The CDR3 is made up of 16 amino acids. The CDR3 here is CASSSGTSVFKETQYF. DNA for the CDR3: TGTGCCAGCAGCTCAGGGACTAGCGTTTTCAAAGAGACCCAGTACTTC.

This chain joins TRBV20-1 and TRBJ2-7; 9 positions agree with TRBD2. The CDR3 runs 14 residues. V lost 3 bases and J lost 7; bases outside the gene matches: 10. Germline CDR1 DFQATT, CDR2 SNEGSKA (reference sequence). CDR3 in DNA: TGCAGTGCTAGTTTTGCGGGAGGGCCGGGAGAGCAGTACTTC. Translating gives CSASFAGGPGEQYF.

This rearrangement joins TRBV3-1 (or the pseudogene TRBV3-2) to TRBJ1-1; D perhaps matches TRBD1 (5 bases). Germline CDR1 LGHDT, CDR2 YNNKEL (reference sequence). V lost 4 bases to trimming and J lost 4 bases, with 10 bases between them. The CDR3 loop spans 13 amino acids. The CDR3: CASSRSGGTEAFF. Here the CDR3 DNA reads TGTGCCAGCAGCCGATCCGGGGGCACTGAAGCTTTCTTT.

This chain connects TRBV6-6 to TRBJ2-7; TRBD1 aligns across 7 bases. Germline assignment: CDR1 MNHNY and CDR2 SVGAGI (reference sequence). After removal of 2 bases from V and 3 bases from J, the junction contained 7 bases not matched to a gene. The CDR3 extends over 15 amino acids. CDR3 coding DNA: TGTGCCAGCAGTTACGGCTTCCGGACAGGCTACGAGCAGTACTTC. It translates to CASSYGFRTGYEQYF.

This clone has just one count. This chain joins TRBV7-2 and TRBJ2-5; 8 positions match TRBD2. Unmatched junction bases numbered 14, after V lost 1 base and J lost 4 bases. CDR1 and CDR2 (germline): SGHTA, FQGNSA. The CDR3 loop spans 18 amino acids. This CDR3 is CASSLEAGAFSEGETQYF. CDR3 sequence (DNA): TGTGCCAGCAGCTTAGAAGCGGGGGCGTTCTCTGAGGGAGAGACCCAGTACTTC.

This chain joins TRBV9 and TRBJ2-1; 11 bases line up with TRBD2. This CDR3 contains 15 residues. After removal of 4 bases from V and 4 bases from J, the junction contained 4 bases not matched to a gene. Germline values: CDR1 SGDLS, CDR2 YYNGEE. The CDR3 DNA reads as TGTGCCAGCAGCCGACTAGCGGGAAGTTACAATGAGCAGTTCTTC. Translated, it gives CASSRLAGSYNEQFF.

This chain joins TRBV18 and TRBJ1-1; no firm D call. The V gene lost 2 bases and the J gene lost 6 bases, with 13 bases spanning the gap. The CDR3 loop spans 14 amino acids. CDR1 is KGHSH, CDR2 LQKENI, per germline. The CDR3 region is CASSPDIRLAEAFF. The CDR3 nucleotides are TGTGCCAGCTCACCAGATATTCGATTAGCTGAAGCTTTCTTT.

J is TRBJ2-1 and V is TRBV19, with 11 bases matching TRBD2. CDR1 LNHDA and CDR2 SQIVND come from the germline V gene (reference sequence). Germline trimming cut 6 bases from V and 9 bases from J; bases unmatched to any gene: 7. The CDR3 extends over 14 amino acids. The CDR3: CASRWLAGGTEQFF. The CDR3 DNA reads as TGTGCCAGTAGATGGCTAGCGGGAGGCACTGAGCAGTTCTTC.

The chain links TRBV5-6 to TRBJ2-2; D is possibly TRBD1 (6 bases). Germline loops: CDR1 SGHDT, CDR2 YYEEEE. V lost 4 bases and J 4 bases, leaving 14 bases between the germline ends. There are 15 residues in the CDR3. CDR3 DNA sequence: TGTGCCAGCAGCAAAGGACAGCCGTTCACCGGGGAGCTGTTTTTT. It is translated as CASSKGQPFTGELFF.

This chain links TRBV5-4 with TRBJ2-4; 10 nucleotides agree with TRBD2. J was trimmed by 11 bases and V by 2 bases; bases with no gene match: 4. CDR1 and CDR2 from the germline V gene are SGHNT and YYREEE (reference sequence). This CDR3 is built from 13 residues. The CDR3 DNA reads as TGTGCCAGCAGCTTAGCGGGAGGGCTCCTTCAGTACTTC. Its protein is CASSLAGGLLQYF. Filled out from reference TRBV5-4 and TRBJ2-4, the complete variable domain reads ETGVTQSPTHLIKTRGQQVTLRCSSQSGHNTVSWYQQALGQGPQFIFQYYREEENGRGNFPPRFSGLQFPNYSSELNVNALELDDSALYLCASSLAGGLLQYFGAGTRLSVL.

CDR3 coding DNA: TGTGCCAGCAGCTTAGTGGGCAGGGGTGACACTGAAGCTTTCTTT. It specifies CASSLVGRGDTEAFF. The chain couples TRBV7-9 to TRBJ1-1, with a weak D call TRBD1 (6 bases). This CDR3 has 15 residues. The V end was cut by 1 base, the J end by 3 bases, with 12 bases between. Germline lookup yields CDR1 SEHNR and CDR2 FQNEAQ (reference sequence).

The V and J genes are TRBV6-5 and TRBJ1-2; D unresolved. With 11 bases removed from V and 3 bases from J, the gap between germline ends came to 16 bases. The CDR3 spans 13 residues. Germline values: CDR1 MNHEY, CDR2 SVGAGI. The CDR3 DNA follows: TGTGCCTTTTTGGGAGGCCGCCACTATGGCTACACCTTC. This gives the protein CAFLGGRHYGYTF.

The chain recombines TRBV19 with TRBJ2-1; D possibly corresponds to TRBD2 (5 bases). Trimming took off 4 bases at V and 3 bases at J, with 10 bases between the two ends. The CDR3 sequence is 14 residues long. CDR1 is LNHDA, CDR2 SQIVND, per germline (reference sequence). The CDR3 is CASSKDLNYNEQFF. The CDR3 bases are TGTGCCAGTAGTAAGGACTTAAACTACAATGAGCAGTTCTTC.

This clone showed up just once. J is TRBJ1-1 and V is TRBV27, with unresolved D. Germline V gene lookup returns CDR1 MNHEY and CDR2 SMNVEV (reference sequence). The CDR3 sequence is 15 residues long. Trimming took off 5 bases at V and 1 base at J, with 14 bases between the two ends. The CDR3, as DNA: TGTGCCAGCAGTCCATCTAGAGCCAAGAACACTGAAGCTTTCTTT. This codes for CASSPSRAKNTEAFF.

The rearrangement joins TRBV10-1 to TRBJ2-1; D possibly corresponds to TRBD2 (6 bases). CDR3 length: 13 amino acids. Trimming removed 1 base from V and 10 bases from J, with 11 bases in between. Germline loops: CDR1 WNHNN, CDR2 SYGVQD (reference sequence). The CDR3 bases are TGCGCCAGCAGTGAGTATGGCGGGACCGAGCAGTTCTTC. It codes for CASSEYGGTEQFF.

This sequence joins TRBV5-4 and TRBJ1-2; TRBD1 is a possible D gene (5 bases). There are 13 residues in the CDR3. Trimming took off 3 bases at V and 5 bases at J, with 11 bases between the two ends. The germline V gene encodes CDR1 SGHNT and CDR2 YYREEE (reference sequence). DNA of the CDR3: TGTGCCAGCAGCTCCGACAGAGAGTATGGCTACACCTTC. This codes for CASSSDREYGYTF. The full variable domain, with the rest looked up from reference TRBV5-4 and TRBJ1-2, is ETGVTQSPTHLIKTRGQQVTLRCSSQSGHNTVSWYQQALGQGPQFIFQYYREEENGRGNFPPRFSGLQFPNYSSELNVNALELDDSALYLCASSSDREYGYTFGSGTRLTVV.

The CDR3 region is CASSLGTSTGELFF. As DNA, the CDR3 is TGTGCCAGCAGCCTTGGGACTAGCACCGGGGAGCTGTTTTTT. The rearrangement links TRBV11-3 to TRBJ2-2; the match to TRBD2 covers 8 bases. The germline V gene encodes CDR1 SGHNT and CDR2 YENEEA. After removal of 5 bases from V and 4 bases from J, the junction contained 3 bases not matched to a gene. CDR3 size: 14 residues.

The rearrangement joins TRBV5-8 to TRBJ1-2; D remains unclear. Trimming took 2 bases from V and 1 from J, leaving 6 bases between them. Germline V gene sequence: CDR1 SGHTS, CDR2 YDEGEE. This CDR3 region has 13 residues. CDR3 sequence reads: CASSLQYNYGYTF. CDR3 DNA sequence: TGTGCCAGCAGCTTACAATATAACTATGGCTACACCTTC.

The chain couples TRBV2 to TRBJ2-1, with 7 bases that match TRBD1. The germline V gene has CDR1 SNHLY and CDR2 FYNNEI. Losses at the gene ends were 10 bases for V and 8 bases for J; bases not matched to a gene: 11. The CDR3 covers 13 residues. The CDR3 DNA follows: TGTGCCACTTCCCGGGACAGAGTGGATGAGCAGTTCTTC. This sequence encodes CATSRDRVDEQFF.

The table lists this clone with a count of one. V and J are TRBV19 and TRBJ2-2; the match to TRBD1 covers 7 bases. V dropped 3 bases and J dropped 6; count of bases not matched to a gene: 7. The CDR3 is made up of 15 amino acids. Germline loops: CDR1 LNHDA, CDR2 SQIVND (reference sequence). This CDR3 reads CASSIDREYAGELFF. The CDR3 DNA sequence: TGTGCCAGTAGTATTGACAGGGAGTATGCCGGGGAGCTGTTTTTT.

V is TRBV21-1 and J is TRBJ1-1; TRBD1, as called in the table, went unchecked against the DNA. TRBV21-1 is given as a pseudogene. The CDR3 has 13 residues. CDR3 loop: CASMRQGTTEAFF. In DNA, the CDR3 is TGTGCCAGCATGCGACAGGGGACCACTGAAGCTTTCTTT.

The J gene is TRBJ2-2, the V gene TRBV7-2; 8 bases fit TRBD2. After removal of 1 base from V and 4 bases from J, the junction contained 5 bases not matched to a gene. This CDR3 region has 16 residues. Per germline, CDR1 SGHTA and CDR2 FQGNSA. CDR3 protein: CASSLDPGGGTGELFF. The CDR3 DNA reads TGTGCCAGCAGCTTAGATCCGGGAGGGGGCACCGGGGAGCTGTTTTTT.

CDR3 nucleotides: TGTGCCAGCACCGTCAGGGATATCTATGGCTACACCTTC. Its protein is CASTVRDIYGYTF. This sequence joins TRBV12-3 or TRBV12-4 and TRBJ1-2; D possibly corresponds to TRBD1 (5 bases). The CDR3 is 13 amino acids. V was trimmed by 7 bases and J by 4 bases, leaving 13 bases between them.

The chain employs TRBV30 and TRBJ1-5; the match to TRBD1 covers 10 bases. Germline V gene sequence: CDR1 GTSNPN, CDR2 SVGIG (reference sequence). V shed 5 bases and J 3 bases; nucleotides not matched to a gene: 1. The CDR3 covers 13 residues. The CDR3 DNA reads TGTGCCTGGGGACAGGGGGACAATCAGCCCCAGCATTTT. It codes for CAWGQGDNQPQHF.

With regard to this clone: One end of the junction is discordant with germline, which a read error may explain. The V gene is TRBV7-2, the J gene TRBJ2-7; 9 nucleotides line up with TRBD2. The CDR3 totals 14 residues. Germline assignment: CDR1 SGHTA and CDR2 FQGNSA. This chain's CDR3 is CASSSSGNSHEQYF. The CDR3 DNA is TGTGCCAGCAGTTCTAGCGGGAACTCCCACGAGCAGTACTTC.